Shown below are 21 T cell receptor beta chains from a single sample sequenced in a study of monozygotic twins with inflammatory bowel disease. After re-calling the 5' RACE reads, TCRdb lists one entry per CDR3 protein, DNA absent. The sample includes roughly 140,000 distinct CDR3 sequences. Sequenced: blood. The receptors derive from a human donor with ulcerative colitis or Crohn's disease, or a healthy co-twin of an affected twin (not recorded which).

The V and J genes are TRBV7-2 and TRBJ1-5. Germline V gene sequence: CDR1 SGHTA, CDR2 FQGNSA. The CDR3 runs to 15 residues. The chain's CDR3 is CASSPQGGGNQPQHF.

J is TRBJ1-4 and V is TRBV6-1. The V gene's germline CDR1 is MNHNS and CDR2 SASEGT. The CDR3 loop spans 14 amino acids. The CDR3 spells CASRVPATNEKLFF.

V and J are TRBV7-2 and TRBJ2-7; TCRdb's D call, TRBD1, is unchecked because there is no DNA. Germline V gene data show CDR1 as SGHTA and CDR2 as FQGNSA. The CDR3 spans 13 residues. The CDR3 sequence: CASSRTALYEQYF. The whole variable domain, filled in from reference TRBV7-2 and TRBJ2-7, reads GAGVSQSPSNKVTEKGKDVELRCDPISGHTALYWYRQSLGQGLEFLIYFQGNSAPDKSGLPSDRFSAERTGGSVSTLTIQRTQQEDSAVYLCASSRTALYEQYFGPGTRLTVT.

The chain has TRBV29-1 and TRBJ2-2; TCRdb designates TRBD2, a call that cannot be tested without DNA. Germline assignment: CDR1 SQVTM and CDR2 ANQGSEA. The CDR3 sequence is 14 residues long. The CDR3 sequence is CSVELGLRTGELFF.

The chain joins TRBV19 to TRBJ1-5; TCRdb's D gene call, TRBD1, goes unchecked for lack of DNA. This CDR3 has 18 amino acids. Germline V gene data show CDR1 as LNHDA and CDR2 as SQIVND (reference sequence). This chain's CDR3 is CASTGRAGGTYSNQPQHF.

The chain joins TRBV5-1 to TRBJ1-3; TCRdb's assignment of TRBD1 cannot be checked, as there is no DNA. Looked up from germline, CDR1 is SGHRS and CDR2 is YFSETQ. The CDR3 spans 14 residues. The CDR3 region is CASSLEFIQGTIYF.

CDR3: CASPARPGTGYTEAFF. This rearrangement joins TRBV28 to TRBJ1-1. Germline V gene lookup returns CDR1 MDHEN and CDR2 SYDVKM. The CDR3 consists of 16 residues. The full variable domain, in which reference TRBV28 and TRBJ1-1 provide the parts outside the CDR3, is DVKVTQSSRYLVKRTGEKVFLECVQDMDHENMFWYRQDPGLGLRLIYFSYDVKMKEKGDIPEGYSVSREKKERFSLILESASTNQTSMYLCASPARPGTGYTEAFFGQGTRLTVV.

The chain combines TRBV10-3 with TRBJ1-1; TCRdb returns TRBD1, unconfirmable since there is no DNA. This CDR3 contains 14 residues. The germline CDR1 and CDR2 sequences are ENHRY and SYGVKD. The CDR3: CAIRAGGEGTEAFF.

The V and J genes are TRBV19 and TRBJ2-5; no DNA is available, so the TRBD2 call from TCRdb remains unchecked. Germline CDR1 is LNHDA and CDR2 is SQIVND (reference sequence). This CDR3 comprises 15 residues. This chain's CDR3 is CASSMASGGQETQYF.

This sequence joins TRBV3-1 and TRBJ2-1. This CDR3 has 13 amino acids. Per germline, CDR1 LGHDT and CDR2 YNNKEL (reference sequence). The CDR3 sequence: CASSQDLRHEQFF.

This rearrangement joins TRBV27 to TRBJ1-2; absent DNA, TCRdb's TRBD1 call cannot be checked. The CDR3 spans 15 residues. The germline gives CDR1 MNHEY, CDR2 SMNVEV (reference sequence). The CDR3 sequence is CASSFGDRQGNGYTF.

V and J are TRBV5-1 and TRBJ2-3; TCRdb's D call, TRBD1, is unchecked because there is no DNA. Germline CDR1 reads SGHRS; CDR2 reads YFSETQ. The length of the CDR3 is 16 residues. CDR3 amino acids: CASSPADGAFTDTQYF. The complete variable domain, with remaining parts taken from reference TRBV5-1 and TRBJ2-3, reads KAGVTQTPRYLIKTRGQQVTLSCSPISGHRSVSWYQQTPGQGLQFLFEYFSETQRNKGNFPGRFSGRQFSNSRSEMNVSTLELGDSALYLCASSPADGAFTDTQYFGPGTRLTVL.

The CDR3 loop is CASSIAGTPVGQPQHF. The V and J genes are TRBV19 and TRBJ1-5; TCRdb's D call, TRBD1, is unchecked because there is no DNA. Per germline, CDR1 LNHDA and CDR2 SQIVND (reference sequence). The CDR3 totals 16 residues.

This sequence joins TRBV5-1 and TRBJ2-7; the D gene TCRdb calls, TRBD2, cannot be checked with no DNA. The CDR3 is made up of 15 amino acids. Per germline, CDR1 SGHRS and CDR2 YFSETQ. Here the CDR3 reads CASSPRSGRPYEQYF.

V is TRBV15 and J is TRBJ2-1; TCRdb selects TRBD2, and the lack of DNA leaves this call unchecked. This CDR3 has 16 amino acids. The germline V gene has CDR1 LNHNV and CDR2 YYDKDF (reference sequence). CDR3 region: CATSRDRWRGRNEQFF.

V gene TRBV7-2 combines with J gene TRBJ2-7. CDR3 length: 12 residues. Germline CDR1 reads SGHTA; CDR2 reads FQGNSA. The CDR3 here is CASSLEVREQYF.

The chain has TRBV7-3 and TRBJ2-1; as DNA is missing, the TRBD2 call by TCRdb cannot be tested. There are 16 residues in the CDR3. Germline CDR1 is SGHTA and CDR2 is FQGTGA. The CDR3 region is CASSLRGATSYNEQFF.

This rearrangement joins TRBV5-1 to TRBJ2-7; the D call of TRBD1 rests on TCRdb alone, since no DNA is present to check it. The germline V gene has CDR1 SGHRS and CDR2 YFSETQ. The CDR3 contains 16 residues. The CDR3 sequence: CASSRGQARGSYEQYF.

The V call is TRBV5-1, the J call TRBJ2-5; the TCRdb call, TRBD1, lacks DNA for checking. CDR3 length: 15 amino acids. Germline CDR1 reads SGHRS; CDR2 reads YFSETQ. CDR3 sequence: CASSYGGQAQETQYF.

The rearrangement uses TRBV12-3 or TRBV12-4 and TRBJ2-5; absent DNA, TCRdb's TRBD1 call cannot be checked. The CDR3 extends over 18 amino acids. The CDR3 region is CASSLVALEQAGQETQYF.

The chain carries TRBV7-7 and TRBJ2-7. Germline CDR1 is SSHAT and CDR2 is FNYEAQ (reference sequence). The CDR3 covers 14 residues. The CDR3 sequence: CASSFRTESYEQYF.